This section outlines one T cell receptor (beta chain) sequence together with its context. This sample was taken from a study of radiotherapy plus CTLA-4 blockade in lung cancer. For the study at large: With roughly 28% of patients having disease control, objective responses were seen in 15% to 20%.

Trimming cost V 3 bases and J 7 bases; bases outside gene matches: 6. This CDR3 contains 14 residues. In germline, CDR1 is SGDLS, CDR2 YYNGEE. CTLA-4 blockade with ipilimumab, together with focal radiation, was given to patients with chemo-refractory metastatic non-small-cell lung cancer. Sequencing used immunoSEQ multiplex PCR; TCRdb keeps in-frame clones, though not all of them. Altogether roughly 45,000 clones are present, roughly 65% being singletons, with the ten largest covering approximately 18%. The chain employs TRBV9 and TRBJ1-3; 8 bases agree with TRBD1. This clonotype was obtained from a human donor with non-small cell lung cancer who had a partial response to radiotherapy plus ipilimumab. The material was peripheral blood, obtained from a patient treated with radiotherapy plus ipilimumab. For the CDR3, the DNA is TGTGCCAGCAGCGCTACCGACAGGGGCAACACCATATATTTT. Translating gives CASSATDRGNTIYF.